The clone carrying this TCR beta chain was recorded a few times. The antigen is unknown. Then a second PCR, running roughly 7 to 11 cycles, was carried out with a sample-barcoded 5' primer and a J-beta primer mix. Carrying 12 random nucleotides, a template-switch adaptor labeled each individual cDNA molecule. Paired-end reads containing CDR3 totaled no fewer than 3 million for each sample. TCRdb ran MiXCR on the 5' RACE reads and lists one entry per CDR3 protein. The repertoire consists of fewer than 900,000 distinct CDR3 sequences, with roughly 50% occurring once and the leading ten covering roughly 30%. Trimming took 5 bases from V and 0 from J, leaving 11 bases between them. Looked up from germline, CDR1 is SGHTA and CDR2 is FQGNSA. The CDR3 has 14 amino acids. These data originate in a study of blood T cells in healthy people across ages. Study-wide findings and caveats: Conclusively comparing naive with antigen-experienced cells was impossible with unsorted PBMCs.

No fewer than 7 million PBMCs went into each sample. This TCR derives from a woman aged 55-69 years in good health. Material for sequencing was blood. The genes are TRBV7-2 and TRBJ2-7; D is undetermined. The CDR3 protein is CASSLKGYSYEQYF. CDR3 bases: TGTGCCAGCAGCCTTAAGGGCTACTCCTACGAGCAGTACTTC. The full variable domain, rest sourced from reference TRBV7-2 and TRBJ2-7, is GAGVSQSPSNKVTEKGKDVELRCDPISGHTALYWYRQSLGQGLEFLIYFQGNSAPDKSGLPSDRFSAERTGGSVSTLTIQRTQQEDSAVYLCASSLKGYSYEQYFGPGTRLTVT.